Listed below are T cell receptor beta chains from one sample, sequenced in a study of T-cell reconstitution after alpha-beta-depleted transplantation in children. TCRdb processed the PCR reads anew with MiXCR; each CDR3 protein has one entry. Of fewer than 1 million distinct CDR3 sequences listed, 16% are singletons. Sequencing was performed on PBMCs, mostly from graft donor cells, taken 360 days after TCRalphabeta/CD19-depleted stem cell transplant. The source is a male patient between 5 and 17 years old who had a stem cell transplant for acute lymphoblastic leukemia, so the T cells may come from the graft donor. The CDR3 runs from the conserved cysteine through the conserved F or W. Fields, in order: J gene, V gene, D gene, clone size, CDR3 DNA, CDR3 protein. The D gene is left open where the match is weak. A row's size may be missing; if present it is once, few, many or a size class.

J: TRBJ1-6; V: TRBV4-1; D: NA; size: few; DNA: TGCGCCAGCAGTCCGGGGGGTTATTCACCCCTCCACTTT; CDR3: CASSPGGYSPLHF
J: TRBJ1-3; V: TRBV12-3/TRBV12-4; D: NA; size: many; DNA: TGTGCCAGCACCTCGTATGGAAACACCATATATTTT; CDR3: CASTSYGNTIYF
J: TRBJ2-3; V: TRBV4-2; D: TRBD2; size: few; DNA: TGTGCCAGCAGCGGAACTAGCGGAGAAGATACGCAGTATTTT; CDR3: CASSGTSGEDTQYF
J: TRBJ1-1; V: TRBV12-3/TRBV12-4; D: TRBD1; size: many; DNA: TGTGCCAGCAGGCCGACAGGGGCCAAAGCTTTCTTT; CDR3: CASRPTGAKAFF
J: TRBJ2-1; V: TRBV15; D: NA; size: few; DNA: TGTGCCACCAGCAGAGATATCTCCCTATCCTACAATGAGCAGTTCTTC; CDR3: CATSRDISLSYNEQFF
J: TRBJ2-2; V: TRBV7-3; D: TRBD2; size: NA; DNA: TGTGCCAGCAGCTTAAGCACTAGCGGGGGCGGGGAGCTGTTTTTT; CDR3: CASSLSTSGGGELFF
J: TRBJ2-1; V: TRBV3-1; D: TRBD2; size: NA; DNA: TGTGCCAGCAGCCGATACACCGTGAGCGGGGGGTACAATGAGCAGTTCTTC; CDR3: CASSRYTVSGGYNEQFF
J: TRBJ2-2; V: TRBV7-9; D: NA; size: few; DNA: TGTGCCAGCAGGTTGGGGACCCGGGAGCTGTTTTTT; CDR3: CASRLGTRELFF
J: TRBJ1-2; V: TRBV12-3/TRBV12-4; D: TRBD1; size: NA; DNA: TGTGCCAGCAGACCAGGGGGGGGCTATGGCTACACCTTC; CDR3: CASRPGGGYGYTF
J: TRBJ2-5; V: TRBV7-9; D: NA; size: few; DNA: TGTGCCAGCAGCTGGGTACAGGGATACCAAGAGACCCAGTACTTC; CDR3: CASSWVQGYQETQYF
J: TRBJ1-2; V: TRBV12-3/TRBV12-4; D: NA; size: NA; DNA: TGTGCCAGCACCGACACCGGAGGCTACACCTTC; CDR3: CASTDTGGYTF
J: TRBJ2-7; V: TRBV5-5; D: TRBD2; size: many; DNA: TGTGCCAGCAGCTCAGCGGGAGGATCCTCCTACGAGCAGTACTTC; CDR3: CASSSAGGSSYEQYF
J: TRBJ2-1; V: TRBV12-3/TRBV12-4; D: TRBD2; size: many; DNA: TGTGCCAGCAGTTTGGGGGGGGTTCGTGGCAATGAGCAGTTCTTC; CDR3: CASSLGGVRGNEQFF
J: TRBJ2-4; V: TRBV4-1; D: NA; size: few; DNA: TGCGCCAGCAGCCGATCAAGGCTGGTCCCTCCCATTCAGTACTTC; CDR3: CASSRSRLVPPIQYF
J: TRBJ2-4; V: TRBV18; D: NA; size: NA; DNA: TGTGCCAGCTCATCCGTCCAGGGATCCAAAAACATTCAGTACTTC; CDR3: CASSSVQGSKNIQYF
J: TRBJ2-1; V: TRBV4-1; D: TRBD2; size: few; DNA: TGCGCCAGCAGCCGAGGGGACTACTGGCCCAATGAGCAGTTCTTC; CDR3: CASSRGDYWPNEQFF
J: TRBJ2-7; V: TRBV5-1; D: NA; size: many; DNA: TGCGCCAGCAGCGTCCGGGACAACTCCTACGAGCAGTACTTC; CDR3: CASSVRDNSYEQYF
J: TRBJ2-7; V: TRBV27; D: NA; size: few; DNA: TGTGCCATCGCACCCCGACGGGCGGCCTACGAGCAGTACTTC; CDR3: CAIAPRRAAYEQYF
J: TRBJ2-1; V: TRBV27; D: TRBD1; size: NA; DNA: TGTGCCAGCACTCCCATCGACAGGGGCTCCTACAATGAGCAGTTCTTC; CDR3: CASTPIDRGSYNEQFF
J: TRBJ2-3; V: TRBV6-4; D: TRBD2; size: NA; DNA: TGTGCCAGCAGTAAGACTAGCTCGGCTGGGGCAGATACGCAGTATTTT; CDR3: CASSKTSSAGADTQYF
J: TRBJ1-3; V: TRBV15; D: NA; size: NA; DNA: TGTGCCACCAGCAGAGAGGGAAACACCATATATTTT; CDR3: CATSREGNTIYF
J: TRBJ1-1; V: TRBV5-1; D: NA; size: few; DNA: TGCGCCAGCAGTGCACGGCCGGGCACTGAAGCTTTCTTT; CDR3: CASSARPGTEAFF